This T cell receptor (beta chain) appears in the sequencing data of a study of CD8 T cells in ankylosing spondylitis. Findings and caveats of the study: Enrichment of disease-linked clones was reportedly significant in matched ankylosing spondylitis synovial fluid. A TCR beta motif made of about 8 highly homologous variants seemed typical of ankylosing spondylitis blood.

TCRdb itself ran the 5' RACE reads through MiXCR, one entry per CDR3 protein. In the table there are 250,000 to 350,000 distinct CDR3 sequences, 15% to 20% of which are singletons. Concerning this clonotype itself: Its antigen is still unknown.

The source material was blood, either unsorted or a sorted T cell fraction (not recorded which). This clonotype was obtained from a male donor with ankylosing spondylitis or in good health (not recorded which).

The CDR3 bases are TGTGCCACCAGTGACCGGGACGGCAATCAGCCCCAGCATTTT. It encodes CATSDRDGNQPQHF. The chain carries TRBV24-1 and TRBJ1-5; TRBD1 might be the D (5 bases). Per the germline V gene, CDR1 is KGHDR and CDR2 is SFDVKD. This CDR3 is built from 14 residues. The V end lost 4 bases, the J end lost 2 bases, and 8 bases lay between the germline ends.